The 29 T cell receptor beta chains below come from one sample, sequenced in a study of identical twins. Using its own MiXCR run on the 5' RACE reads, TCRdb lists one record per CDR3 protein. The table shows approximately 190,000 distinct CDR3 sequences, with more than 15% occurring only once. These data also formed part of another study, on T cells expressing NK-cell markers.

Sequencing was carried out using CD8+ T cells sorted from blood. All receptors derive from a woman aged 18-30 years in good health.

This sequence joins TRBV11-2 and TRBJ1-2; TRBD1 matches at 7 bases. The junction had 13 bases not matched to a gene; V was cut back by 7 bases and J by 8 bases. The CDR3 length is 14 residues. CDR1 and CDR2 (germline): SGHAT, FQNNGV. For the CDR3, the DNA is TGTGCCAGCAAGCCCGAGGGGGCCGGGTTGGGCTACACCTTC. Its translation: CASKPEGAGLGYTF.

This clonotype was recorded a few times. The chain carries TRBV6-1 and TRBJ2-4, with a possible D match to TRBD2 (6 bases). V lost 7 bases and J lost 4, with 17 bases in between. The CDR3 totals 15 residues. Germline V CDR1 and CDR2: MNHNS, SASEGT. The CDR3 DNA reads TGTGCCAGCATGCCTAGGGGAGGCGGGAAAAACATTCAGTACTTC. Translation: CASMPRGGGKNIQYF.

J is TRBJ2-5 and V is TRBV15; a possible D gene is TRBD2 (5 bases). The CDR3 is made up of 15 amino acids. CDR1 and CDR2 (germline): LNHNV, YYDKDF (reference sequence). V lost 4 bases to trimming and J lost 2 bases, with 14 bases between them. CDR3 DNA sequence: TGTGCCACCAGCACCCGAGGAGAGGGACAAGAGACCCAGTACTTC. Residues: CATSTRGEGQETQYF.

This chain uses TRBV19 with TRBJ1-4; D uncertain. The CDR3 is 11 residues long. The ends were cut back, 11 bases at V and 10 bases at J, with 14 bases in the middle. From germline, CDR1 is LNHDA and CDR2 SQIVND (reference sequence). The CDR3 is CASTGDGKLFF. The DNA for the CDR3 is TGTGCCTCGACGGGAGACGGAAAACTGTTTTTT.

This sequence joins TRBV3-1 and TRBJ2-7; TRBD2 aligns across 7 bases. The V and J ends lost 7 bases and 6 bases, in that order; junction bases with no gene match: 12. The germline CDR1 and CDR2 sequences are LGHDT and YNNKEL (reference sequence). The CDR3 covers 14 residues. The CDR3 coding sequence is TGTGCCAGCACCGATGGACTAGTCAGCGCCGAGCAGTACTTC. Residues: CASTDGLVSAEQYF.

This clonotype was counted only a few times. The V and J genes are TRBV12-3 or TRBV12-4 and TRBJ1-5, with D possibly being TRBD1 (6 bases). Trimming removed 7 bases from V and 6 bases from J, with 16 bases in between. CDR3 length equals 14 residues. CDR3 region: CASTPGVRGQPQHF. CDR3 nucleotide sequence: TGTGCCAGCACCCCAGGGGTCCGGGGTCAGCCCCAGCATTTT.

This clonotype was recorded a few times. The chain combines TRBV5-5 with TRBJ2-1; weak D call: TRBD1 (5 bases). The CDR3 is 12 amino acids. Germline lookup yields CDR1 SGHKS and CDR2 YYEKEE (reference sequence). Trimming pared 6 bases from V and 10 bases from J, leaving 14 bases between. Here the CDR3 reads CASNPITGEQFF. The DNA for the CDR3 is TGTGCCAGCAACCCTATAACAGGCGAGCAGTTCTTC.

This rearrangement joins TRBV9 to TRBJ2-3; D might be TRBD1 or TRBD2, each matching 6 bases. The V and J ends lost 3 bases and 6 bases respectively, with 14 bases between them. CDR3 size: 14 residues. CDR1 is SGDLS, CDR2 YYNGEE, per germline. The CDR3 loop reads CASSEGGSGDTQYF. The CDR3 DNA is TGTGCCAGCAGCGAGGGGGGATCAGGGGATACGCAGTATTTT.

The genes are TRBV2 and TRBJ2-1; D ambiguous. V gave up 3 bases and J gave up 8 bases, with 17 bases separating them. Germline loops: CDR1 SNHLY, CDR2 FYNNEI. The CDR3 totals 15 residues. CDR3 protein: CASSDGISGRDEQFF. The CDR3 DNA reads TGTGCCAGCAGTGATGGGATCTCAGGCCGGGATGAGCAGTTCTTC. The complete variable domain, with remaining parts taken from reference TRBV2 and TRBJ2-1, reads EPEVTQTPSHQVTQMGQEVILRCVPISNHLYFYWYRQILGQKVEFLVSFYNNEISEKSEIFDDQFSVERPDGSNFTLKIRSTKLEDSAMYFCASSDGISGRDEQFFGPGTRLTVL.

This clonotype was counted a few times. The rearrangement joins TRBV24-1 to TRBJ2-1; D might be TRBD2 (6 bases). V gave up 4 bases and J gave up 12 bases, with 18 bases separating them. The length of the CDR3 is 14 residues. Germline V gene data show CDR1 as KGHDR and CDR2 as SFDVKD. This chain's CDR3 is CATSERDSAVGQFF. DNA of the CDR3: TGTGCCACCAGTGAACGGGACTCGGCCGTTGGGCAGTTCTTC.

The V call is TRBV29-1, the J call TRBJ2-2; TRBD2 matches at 12 bases. This CDR3 spans 16 amino acids. J was trimmed by 2 bases and V by 6 bases; bases with no gene match: 7. Germline lookup yields CDR1 SQVTM and CDR2 ANQGSEA. In nucleotides, the CDR3 is TGCAGCGTCCCACGGACTAGCGGGGTTAACACCGGGGAGCTGTTTTTT. Translated: CSVPRTSGVNTGELFF.

The chain is built from TRBV5-5 and TRBJ2-7; 9 bases are a match to TRBD1. From germline, CDR1 is SGHKS and CDR2 YYEKEE (reference sequence). The CDR3 runs to 14 residues. The ends lost 4 bases at V and 3 bases at J; junction bases unmatched: 5. This CDR3 is CASSPWDRDYEQYF. The CDR3 DNA sequence: TGTGCCAGCAGCCCGTGGGACAGGGACTACGAGCAGTACTTC. Full variable domain (outside the CDR3, taken from reference TRBV5-5 and TRBJ2-7): DAGVTQSPTHLIKTRGQQVTLRCSPISGHKSVSWYQQVLGQGPQFIFQYYEKEERGRGNFPDRFSARQFPNYSSELNVNALLLGDSALYLCASSPWDRDYEQYFGPGTRLTVT.

The chain is built from TRBV15 and TRBJ1-2; 7 nucleotides agree with TRBD1. CDR1 and CDR2 from the germline V gene are LNHNV and YYDKDF (reference sequence). The V segment lost 1 base and the J segment 2 bases; nucleotides outside the gene matches: 10. This CDR3 has 17 amino acids. The DNA of the CDR3 is TGTGCCACCAGCAGAGGCCCCACAAGGGACAGAAACTATGGCTACACCTTC. It translates to CATSRGPTRDRNYGYTF.

Remarks on this clonotype: Its ends do not fully match the called genes, so a read error is possible. The V gene is TRBV19, the J gene TRBJ1-1; a weak D match, TRBD1 (5 bases). This CDR3 has 12 residues. CDR1 and CDR2 (germline): LNHDA, SQIVND (reference sequence). The CDR3 DNA reads TGTGCCCGTAGTCAGGGCGGCACTGAAGCTTTCTTT. Protein sequence: CARSQGGTEAFF.

This clonotype has a handful of counts. The chain carries TRBV7-9 and TRBJ2-7; 7 bases line up with TRBD1. With V trimmed by 3 bases and J by 7 bases, 6 bases remained unmatched. This CDR3 has 13 amino acids. CDR1 is SEHNR and CDR2 is FQNEAQ in the germline V gene (reference sequence). The CDR3 nucleotides read TGTGCCAGCAGCTTTGCGACAGGGAGTGAGCAGTACTTC. Translated, it gives CASSFATGSEQYF.

This clonotype was counted only a few times. This sequence joins TRBV20-1 and TRBJ1-4; 8 nucleotides agree with TRBD1. The CDR3 runs 14 residues. V lost 6 bases and J lost 3; bases outside the gene matches: 6. From germline, CDR1 is DFQATT and CDR2 SNEGSKA (reference sequence). CDR3 DNA sequence: TGCAGTGCCCCGACAGGGGAATCTAATGAAAAACTGTTTTTT. Its translation is CSAPTGESNEKLFF.

This clonotype has only a few counts. V is TRBV9 and J is TRBJ2-7, with D perhaps TRBD2 (7 bases). The length of the CDR3 is 15 residues. Germline CDR1 and CDR2: SGDLS and YYNGEE. Trimming took off 1 base at V and 4 bases at J, with 15 bases between the two ends. CDR3 in amino acids: CASSVTGGAGYEQYF. The CDR3 DNA is TGTGCCAGCAGCGTAACTGGGGGGGCCGGGTACGAGCAGTACTTC.

V and J are TRBV9 and TRBJ2-3; 7 bases map to TRBD2. V shed 0 bases and J 3 bases; nucleotides not matched to a gene: 4. This CDR3 spans 15 amino acids. Germline CDR1 is SGDLS and CDR2 is YYNGEE. This CDR3 reads CASSVGLADTDTQYF. Here the CDR3 DNA reads TGTGCCAGCAGCGTAGGGCTAGCGGATACAGATACGCAGTATTTT.

This clonotype has at least ten counts. V and J are TRBV12-3 or TRBV12-4 and TRBJ2-7; no clear D. There are 13 residues in the CDR3. V was shortened by 6 bases and J by 2 bases, with 11 bases between the two germline ends. The chain's CDR3 is CASSYDVTYEQYF. The CDR3 coding sequence is TGTGCCAGCAGCTATGACGTAACCTACGAGCAGTACTTC.

The genes are TRBV30 and TRBJ2-1; unclear D gene. Germline assignment: CDR1 GTSNPN and CDR2 SVGIG (reference sequence). This CDR3 spans 13 amino acids. Trimming pared 3 bases from V and 7 bases from J, leaving 13 bases between. The CDR3 reads CAWSEDRANEQFF. In DNA form, the CDR3 reads TGTGCCTGGAGCGAGGACCGCGCGAATGAGCAGTTCTTC.

The rearrangement joins TRBV12-3 or TRBV12-4 to TRBJ2-7; 8 nucleotides line up with TRBD1. J gave up 5 bases and V 4 bases, and 10 bases lay outside the gene matches. The CDR3 loop spans 15 amino acids. CDR3 residues: CASSSWTGSPHEQYF. Here the CDR3 DNA reads TGTGCCAGCAGTTCCTGGACAGGGAGTCCGCACGAGCAGTACTTC.

Only a few counts were recorded for this clonotype. The chain is built from TRBV5-6 and TRBJ2-7; the D gene is possibly TRBD1 (5 bases). The CDR3 loop spans 14 amino acids. The germline V and J ends were trimmed by 4 bases and 0 bases, with 11 bases remaining between them. The germline gives CDR1 SGHDT, CDR2 YYEEEE. CDR3 residues: CASSSDRHSYEQYF. Written as DNA, the CDR3 is TGTGCCAGCAGCAGTGACAGACACTCCTACGAGCAGTACTTC.

This clonotype appeared a few times. The chain carries TRBV12-3 or TRBV12-4 and TRBJ2-2; D gene unclear. This CDR3 has 14 amino acids. V gave up 3 bases and J gave up 4 bases, with 9 bases separating them. DNA for the CDR3: TGTGCCAGCAGTTTGGGCAGGCCCACCGGGGAGCTGTTTTTT. This sequence encodes CASSLGRPTGELFF.

The V gene is TRBV5-8, the J gene TRBJ2-3; 8 bases are a match to TRBD1. Germline-derived CDR1 and CDR2 are SGHTS and YDEGEE. With 0 bases clipped from V and 3 bases from J, the junction kept 3 bases outside the gene matches. The CDR3 is 15 residues long. The CDR3 reads CASSLGQGRTDTQYF. CDR3 DNA sequence: TGTGCCAGCAGCTTGGGACAGGGGAGAACAGATACGCAGTATTTT.

Here the CDR3 DNA reads TGCAGCGTCCGGGCCGGTTACAATGAGCAGTTCTTC. This sequence encodes CSVRAGYNEQFF. The chain links TRBV29-1 to TRBJ2-1, with D unclear. The CDR3 covers 12 residues. The V end was cut by 6 bases, the J end by 4 bases, with 10 bases between. CDR1 is SQVTM, CDR2 ANQGSEA, per germline.

This clonotype came up a few times. The rearrangement uses TRBV29-1 and TRBJ2-7; D is perhaps TRBD2 (5 bases). The CDR3 sequence is 11 residues long. In germline, CDR1 is SQVTM, CDR2 ANQGSEA. The ends were cut back, 6 bases at V and 6 bases at J, with 12 bases in the middle. CDR3 residues: CSVRGEGEQYF. The CDR3 bases are TGCAGCGTCCGGGGAGAGGGCGAGCAGTACTTC.

This clonotype was observed many times. The chain is built from TRBV12-3 or TRBV12-4 and TRBJ1-1; TRBD1 matches at 8 bases. The CDR3 is 14 amino acids. Trimming cost V 3 bases and J 1 base; bases outside gene matches: 1. CDR3 DNA sequence: TGTGCCAGCAGTTTGGGGACAGGGAACACTGAAGCTTTCTTT. This translates into CASSLGTGNTEAFF.

This clonotype has just a few counts. This chain links TRBV5-1 with TRBJ1-1; D not resolved. The germline V gene encodes CDR1 SGHRS and CDR2 YFSETQ. The ends were cut back, 0 bases at V and 0 bases at J, with 12 bases in the middle. The CDR3 is 16 amino acids. The CDR3 DNA is TGCGCCAGCAGCTTGGGGGAGGCGTACATGAACACTGAAGCTTTCTTT. It encodes CASSLGEAYMNTEAFF.

The sample holds many counts of this clonotype. V gene TRBV6-1 combines with J gene TRBJ2-2; 9 bases agree with TRBD2. Germline loops: CDR1 MNHNS, CDR2 SASEGT. The CDR3 sequence is 15 residues long. J was trimmed by 4 bases and V by 0 bases; bases with no gene match: 0. CDR3 sequence (DNA): TGTGCCAGCAGTGAAGCTAGCGGGAGCACCGGGGAGCTGTTTTTT. Translated: CASSEASGSTGELFF.